Listed below are T cell receptor beta chains from one sample, sequenced in a study of patients and donors after allogeneic stem cell transplantation. TCRdb reprocessed the RT-PCR reads with MiXCR, giving one entry per CDR3 protein. Of roughly 940,000 distinct CDR3 sequences in the sample, 15% to 20% were seen once. The sample consisted of blood, either unsorted or a sorted T cell fraction (not recorded which). These TCRs come from a human donor who was either an allogeneic HSCT recipient or a stem cell or donor lymphocyte infusion donor (not recorded which). It is not recorded whose cells these are; they may come from a transplant donor. The CDR3 runs from the conserved cysteine through the conserved F or W. A D gene is named only where the DNA matches it firmly. Clone size, where shown, is once, few, many, or a class for clones that have expanded.

- few TRBJ1-3 TRBV7-6 CASSLPHSGNTIYF TGTGCCAGCAGCTTACCCCACTCTGGAAACACCATATATTTT
TRBD1 few TRBJ2-3 TRBV7-3 CASSANPGQGTDTQYF TGTGCCAGCAGCGCCAACCCGGGACAGGGCACAGATACGCAGTATTTT
TRBD1 - TRBJ1-5 TRBV12-3/TRBV12-4 CASSLNFWGTANNQPQHF TGTGCCAGCAGTTTAAATTTTTGGGGGACAGCGAACAATCAGCCCCAGCATTTT
TRBD2 many TRBJ2-3 TRBV5-4 CASSLEGLAADTQYF TGTGCCAGCAGCTTGGAAGGACTAGCGGCAGATACGCAGTATTTT
TRBD1 - TRBJ2-2 TRBV29-1 CSVEGPEDAGGDTGELFF TGCAGCGTAGAGGGTCCTGAAGACGCAGGGGGAGACACCGGGGAGCTGTTTTTT
- few TRBJ2-7 TRBV7-2 CASSPIEALTPYEQYF TGTGCCAGCAGCCCTATTGAAGCACTGACCCCCTACGAGCAGTACTTC
- - TRBJ2-2 TRBV5-1 CASSWDLGELFF TGCGCCAGCAGCTGGGACTTGGGGGAGCTGTTTTTT
- many TRBJ2-1 TRBV12-3/TRBV12-4 CASNLYSSYNEQFF TGTGCCAGCAACCTGTATAGCTCCTACAATGAGCAGTTCTTC
TRBD1 once TRBJ2-5 TRBV2 CASSLDRGMETQYF TGTGCCAGCAGTCTCGACAGGGGTATGGAGACCCAGTACTTC
- many TRBJ1-1 TRBV4-3 CASSQSMKDKGWDTEAFF TGCGCCAGCAGCCAAAGCATGAAAGACAAGGGATGGGACACTGAAGCTTTCTTT
- - TRBJ2-5 TRBV7-9 CASSSRRGGETQYF TGTGCCAGCAGCTCAAGGAGGGGGGGAGAGACCCAGTACTTC
- - TRBJ1-1 TRBV19 CASREGAEAFF TGTGCCAGTAGGGAGGGGGCTGAAGCTTTCTTT
TRBD2 few TRBJ2-5 TRBV7-2 CASSPHPSGGAETQYF TGTGCCAGCAGCCCTCATCCCAGCGGGGGGGCTGAGACCCAGTACTTC
TRBD2 few TRBJ2-2 TRBV7-3 CASSPWTSRNTGELFF TGTGCCAGCAGCCCGTGGACTAGCCGGAACACCGGGGAGCTGTTTTTT
- - TRBJ2-7 TRBV30 CAWSWGDSYEQYF TGTGCCTGGAGTTGGGGCGACTCCTACGAGCAGTACTTC
- - TRBJ2-1 TRBV28 CASSRPPARGAYNEQFF TGTGCCAGCAGCCGTCCCCCAGCGCGGGGAGCCTACAATGAGCAGTTCTTC
- - TRBJ1-4 TRBV12-3/TRBV12-4 CASSVRGHANEKLFF TGTGCCAGCAGTGTTCGGGGGCATGCTAATGAAAAACTGTTTTTT
- few TRBJ2-7 TRBV5-5 CASSPTPGATYEQYF TGTGCCAGCAGCCCAACACCGGGAGCTACTTACGAGCAGTACTTC
TRBD2 - TRBJ2-7 TRBV6-1 CATRGVVSYEQYF TGTGCCACCCGGGGGGTAGTCTCCTACGAGCAGTACTTC
- - TRBJ1-5 TRBV27 CASSLRGGSGNQPQHF TGTGCCAGCAGCCTCCGAGGGGGTTCGGGAAATCAGCCCCAGCATTTT
- - TRBJ1-3 TRBV5-6 CASSPSGRATGNTIYF TGTGCCAGCAGCCCCTCGGGCAGGGCAACTGGAAACACCATATATTTT
- few TRBJ2-1 TRBV11-1 CASSRERGGSYNEQFF TGTGCCAGCAGCCGGGAGAGGGGTGGCTCGTACAATGAGCAGTTCTTC
TRBD2 - TRBJ2-7 TRBV14 CASSQDFGGRSYEQYF TGTGCCAGCAGCCAAGATTTCGGCGGGAGATCCTACGAGCAGTACTTC
- - TRBJ1-1 TRBV6-1 CASSPGWEGTEAFF TGTGCCAGCAGCCCAGGGTGGGAGGGCACTGAAGCTTTCTTT
- few TRBJ2-3 TRBV25-1 CASSASPGEADTQYF TGTGCCAGCAGTGCCTCCCCGGGGGAGGCAGATACGCAGTATTTT
- few TRBJ1-2 TRBV25-1 CASSEYRGGYTF TGTGCCAGCAGTGAATATAGGGGGGGCTACACCTTC
- - TRBJ2-7 TRBV5-1 CASQLGGGEQYF TGCGCCAGCCAGTTAGGAGGGGGCGAGCAGTACTTC
TRBD2 many TRBJ2-3 TRBV10-3 CAISESLAGAGDTQYF TGTGCCATCAGTGAGTCGTTAGCGGGAGCGGGAGATACGCAGTATTTT
TRBD1 many TRBJ2-1 TRBV6-1 CATSGDRAYNEQFF TGTGCCACCTCGGGGGACAGGGCCTACAATGAGCAGTTCTTC
TRBD1 few TRBJ2-3 TRBV25-1 CATQQGAQDTQYF TGTGCCACCCAACAGGGGGCGCAAGATACGCAGTATTTT
TRBD2 few TRBJ2-5 TRBV20-1 CSASQTPGTSGLFQETQYF TGCAGTGCTAGCCAGACCCCCGGGACTAGCGGGTTATTCCAAGAGACCCAGTACTTC
- - TRBJ2-2 TRBV2 CASSRGGLDTGELFF TGTGCCAGCAGTAGGGGGGGGCTCGACACCGGGGAGCTGTTTTTT
- few TRBJ1-1 TRBV5-4 CASSLGPVLMNTEAFF TGTGCCAGCAGCTTGGGGCCCGTTCTCATGAACACTGAAGCTTTCTTT
- - TRBJ1-1 TRBV27 CASSFDGRGHAGTEAFF TGTGCCAGCAGTTTTGACGGCAGGGGCCATGCCGGCACTGAAGCTTTCTTT
- few TRBJ2-1 TRBV24-1 CATSDSQVVLRNEQFF TGTGCCACCAGTGATTCCCAAGTTGTCCTTCGGAATGAGCAGTTCTTC
- few TRBJ1-2 TRBV7-2 CASSARPNYGYTF TGTGCCAGCAGCGCTCGGCCTAACTATGGCTACACCTTC
TRBD2 many TRBJ2-2 TRBV12-3/TRBV12-4 CASRGGKLADTGELFF TGTGCCAGCAGAGGAGGGAAACTAGCGGACACCGGGGAGCTGTTTTTT
- few TRBJ2-7 TRBV7-2 CASSLMASETYEQYF TGTGCCAGCAGCTTGATGGCTAGCGAAACCTACGAGCAGTACTTC
- few TRBJ2-6 TRBV20-1 CSASPPGGGRGANVLTF TGCAGTGCTAGTCCCCCCGGCGGTGGGAGGGGGGCCAACGTCCTGACTTTC
TRBD1 - TRBJ2-1 TRBV20-1 CSASYGQGAYNEQFF TGCAGTGCTAGTTATGGACAGGGGGCCTACAATGAGCAGTTCTTC
TRBD1 - TRBJ1-1 TRBV20-1 CSARDPLDRANTEAFF TGCAGTGCTAGAGATCCCCTTGACAGGGCAAACACTGAAGCTTTCTTT
TRBD2 - TRBJ2-5 TRBV3-1 CASSQGSGGAQETQYF TGTGCCAGCAGCCAAGGTAGCGGGGGGGCACAAGAGACCCAGTACTTC
- few TRBJ2-1 TRBV3-1 CASSPPGSSQFF TGTGCCAGCAGCCCCCCCGGGAGTTCGCAGTTCTTC
TRBD1 - TRBJ1-1 TRBV9 CASSVVGTGNTEAFF TGTGCCAGCAGCGTAGTAGGGACAGGCAACACTGAAGCTTTCTTT
- few TRBJ2-6 TRBV27 CASSLSGRSGANVLTF TGTGCCAGCAGTCTTTCAGGGAGGTCTGGGGCCAACGTCCTGACTTTC